Following are 21 T cell receptor beta chains from one sample sequenced in a study of blood T cell repertoires in COVID-19. Generated by immunoSEQ multiplex PCR, the TCRdb table keeps only in-frame clones and is missing some. The table lists about 300,000 clones, about nine tenths of them singletons, with less than 3.5% in the top ten. Sequencing was performed on PBMCs or T cells enriched from blood (not recorded which). These receptors were collected from a woman in her forties or fifties who had been exposed to COVID-19.

The genes are TRBV5-1 and TRBJ1-6, with 7 bases lining up with TRBD1. The CDR3 contains 15 residues. The trim removed 4 bases at V and 5 bases at J, leaving 6 bases unmatched. From germline, CDR1 is SGHRS and CDR2 YFSETQ. CDR3 bases: TGCGCCAGCAGCGGTTCCGGGACAGATAATTCACCCCTCCACTTT. Its translation: CASSGSGTDNSPLHF.

The chain combines TRBV5-1 with TRBJ2-1, with 11 bases aligning to TRBD2. Germline V CDR1 and CDR2: SGHRS, YFSETQ. The CDR3 extends over 17 amino acids. V trimming: 1 base; J trimming: 0 bases; junction bases outside the gene matches: 3. CDR3 coding DNA: TGCGCCAGCAGCTTGCCACTAGCGGGGGACTCCTACAATGAGCAGTTCTTC. Translating gives CASSLPLAGDSYNEQFF.

This chain joins TRBV28 and TRBJ1-2; D remains unclear. The V gene lost 4 bases and the J gene lost 3 bases, with 12 bases spanning the gap. The CDR3 totals 14 residues. Germline V gene data show CDR1 as MDHEN and CDR2 as SYDVKM. In nucleotides, the CDR3 is TGTGCCAGCAGTTACCCTATGAGGGACTATGGCTACACCTTC. Its translation: CASSYPMRDYGYTF.

J is TRBJ1-4 and V is TRBV12-2; no check of the table's D call, TRBD1, against the DNA was made. TRBV12-2 has pseudogene status. The CDR3 covers 19 residues. The CDR3 DNA reads as TGTGCAAGTCGCCCAGACCCCACCCCACGACAGGCAACTAATGAAAAACTGTTTTTT. This codes for CASRPDPTPRQATNEKLFF.

The chain's CDR3 is CASSPTVGRGGPDEQFF. CDR3 nucleotide sequence: TGTGCCAGCAGCCCAACAGTAGGACGGGGGGGCCCTGATGAGCAGTTCTTC. The chain joins TRBV9 to TRBJ2-1, with 8 nucleotides matching TRBD2. The J segment lost 8 bases and the V segment lost 4 bases, leaving 17 bases of the junction unmatched. The CDR3 has 17 amino acids. CDR1 SGDLS and CDR2 YYNGEE come from the germline V gene.

The V call is TRBV15, the J call TRBJ2-7; D unresolved. V was trimmed by 6 bases and J by 0 bases, leaving 9 bases between them. CDR1 LNHNV and CDR2 YYDKDF come from the germline V gene (reference sequence). This CDR3 has 13 amino acids. The CDR3 nucleotides are TGTGCCACCAGTCCCTTTAGCTCCTACGAGCAGTACTTC. This gives the protein CATSPFSSYEQYF.

This chain uses TRBV7-2 with TRBJ1-5; D not resolved. This CDR3 spans 15 amino acids. Trimming took off 2 bases at V and 2 bases at J, with 10 bases between the two ends. Germline V CDR1 and CDR2: SGHTA, FQGNSA. The CDR3 region is CASSLSIGGNQPQHF. Here the CDR3 DNA reads TGTGCCAGCAGCTTATCCATCGGGGGCAATCAGCCCCAGCATTTT.

The chain has TRBV27 and TRBJ2-2; 8 bases agree with TRBD2. The germline gives CDR1 MNHEY, CDR2 SMNVEV (reference sequence). The CDR3 consists of 14 residues. V lost 7 bases, J lost 4 bases, and 5 bases stayed unmatched. CDR3 DNA sequence: TGTGCCAGCAAAAAGCGGGAGTTCACCGGGGAGCTGTTTTTT. This encodes CASKKREFTGELFF.

The chain has TRBV6-1 and TRBJ1-2; D uncertain. Germline V gives CDR1 MNHNS, CDR2 SASEGT. This CDR3 contains 13 residues. Trimming took off 0 bases at V and 3 bases at J, with 5 bases between the two ends. The CDR3 DNA reads as TGTGCCAGCAGTGAAGCAACGGACTATGGCTACACCTTC. This sequence encodes CASSEATDYGYTF.

The rearrangement joins TRBV7-2 to TRBJ2-7, with D possibly being TRBD1 (5 bases). CDR1 SGHTA and CDR2 FQGNSA come from the germline V gene. This CDR3 is built from 13 residues. V lost 6 bases to trimming and J lost 2 bases, with 11 bases between them. The CDR3 region is CASSKDSPYEQYF. The CDR3 region has the DNA TGTGCCAGCAGTAAAGACAGTCCCTACGAGCAGTACTTC.

This clone was recorded a few times. The chain links TRBV3-1 (or the pseudogene TRBV3-2) to TRBJ1-1; 10 bases are a match to TRBD1. V was pared by 4 bases and J by 0 bases, with 5 bases of the junction left unmatched. The CDR3 totals 16 residues. CDR1 and CDR2 (germline): LGHDT, YNNKEL (reference sequence). The CDR3 coding sequence is TGTGCCAGCAGCCCTTGGACAGGGGGGATGAACACTGAAGCTTTCTTT. Translated, it gives CASSPWTGGMNTEAFF.

The chain recombines TRBV15 with TRBJ1-2; D is ambiguous. In germline, CDR1 is LNHNV, CDR2 YYDKDF (reference sequence). The V and J ends lost 1 base and 3 bases respectively, with 9 bases between them. The CDR3 covers 14 residues. As DNA, the CDR3 is TGTGCCACCAGCAGAGGGGCGTTGGACTATGGCTACACCTTC. This encodes CATSRGALDYGYTF.

The rearrangement joins TRBV6-5 to TRBJ2-2; D not resolved. Trimming took off 6 bases at V and 3 bases at J, with 5 bases between the two ends. The CDR3 length is 12 residues. The V gene's germline CDR1 is MNHEY and CDR2 SVGAGI. The CDR3 reads CASRLYTGELFF. DNA for the CDR3: TGTGCCAGCAGACTCTACACCGGGGAGCTGTTTTTT.

The chain combines TRBV5-1 with TRBJ2-7, with TRBD1 matching over 10 bases. CDR1 is SGHRS and CDR2 is YFSETQ in the germline V gene. The CDR3 is 15 residues long. V gave up 4 bases and J gave up 0 bases; unmatched junction bases: 4. Here the CDR3 reads CASSTRTGGSYEQYF. As DNA, the CDR3 is TGCGCCAGCAGCACCAGGACAGGGGGCTCCTACGAGCAGTACTTC.

Here the CDR3 reads CASRSPPGAGYTF. The CDR3 DNA reads TGTGCAAGTCGCTCCCCCCCCGGAGCGGGCTACACCTTC. The gene calls are TRBV12-2 and TRBJ1-2. TRBV12-2 is tagged as a pseudogene. The CDR3 consists of 13 residues.

The J gene is TRBJ1-2, the V gene TRBV5-5; 8 positions agree with TRBD1. J lost 5 bases, V lost 4 bases, and 13 bases had no gene match. The CDR3 sequence is 16 residues long. The germline V gene encodes CDR1 SGHKS and CDR2 YYEKEE (reference sequence). The CDR3 bases are TGTGCCAGCAGCCATAGACAGGGGCGTATCGGTTATGGCTACACCTTC. Translation gives CASSHRQGRIGYGYTF.

The chain has TRBV2 and TRBJ1-2, with TRBD1 as a possible D gene (6 bases). Trimming removed 3 bases at V and 5 bases at J, with 16 bases between. In germline, CDR1 is SNHLY, CDR2 FYNNEI. This CDR3 comprises 15 residues. The CDR3 region is CASSDTGQQDYGYTF. The CDR3 bases are TGTGCCAGCAGTGATACAGGGCAGCAGGATTATGGCTACACCTTC.

The chain has TRBV11-2 and TRBJ1-1; 7 positions agree with TRBD1. After removal of 1 base from V and 1 base from J, the junction contained 9 bases not matched to a gene. The CDR3 is made up of 17 amino acids. From germline, CDR1 is SGHAT and CDR2 FQNNGV. CDR3 nucleotide sequence: TGTGCCAGCAGCTTAGCCACAGGGGAAGGTTCGAACACTGAAGCTTTCTTT. Its translation: CASSLATGEGSNTEAFF. The whole variable domain, filled in from reference TRBV11-2 and TRBJ1-1, reads EAGVAQSPRYKIIEKRQSVAFWCNPISGHATLYWYQQILGQGPKLLIQFQNNGVVDDSQLPKDRFSAERLKGVDSTLKIQPAKLEDSAVYLCASSLATGEGSNTEAFFGQGTRLTVV.

This clone came up once. J is TRBJ2-1 and V is TRBV19; 9 nucleotides match TRBD2. V shed 3 bases and J 4 bases; nucleotides not matched to a gene: 7. CDR1 LNHDA and CDR2 SQIVND come from the germline V gene (reference sequence). This CDR3 has 16 residues. The CDR3 spells CASSIRGGAKYNEQFF. The CDR3 coding sequence is TGTGCCAGTAGTATCCGCGGGGGGGCTAAATACAATGAGCAGTTCTTC.

This chain connects TRBV4-1 to TRBJ2-1; D uncertain. CDR3 length: 15 amino acids. Trimming cost V 1 base and J 3 bases, with 10 bases left between them. Germline lookup yields CDR1 MGHRA and CDR2 YSYEKL. The CDR3 nucleotides are TGCGCCAGCAGCCAAGCGACGACAATCTACAATGAGCAGTTCTTC. This gives the protein CASSQATTIYNEQFF.

This clone was detected only a few times. The chain has TRBV6-5 and TRBJ2-5; 9 bases line up with TRBD1. The CDR3 totals 14 residues. The germline V gene has CDR1 MNHEY and CDR2 SVGAGI. The V segment lost 6 bases and the J segment 5 bases; nucleotides outside the gene matches: 7. DNA of the CDR3: TGTGCCAGCAGCTTGGACAGGGGAGTTGAGACCCAGTACTTC. Protein product: CASSLDRGVETQYF.